The rows below give T cell receptor beta chains drawn from one sample of a study of CD8 T cells in ankylosing spondylitis. TCRdb independently ran MiXCR on the 5' RACE reads; one entry per CDR3 protein. This sample has under 850,000 distinct CDR3 sequences, with under 20% found just once. Sequencing used blood, either unsorted or a sorted T cell fraction (not recorded which). The receptors were sampled from a male donor with ankylosing spondylitis. Both conserved end residues are part of each CDR3. A D gene is named only where the DNA matches it firmly. Clone size is stated in some rows and not others, as once, few, many or a class when expanded.

d_call	j_call	clone_size	v_call	cdr3_aa	cdr3_nt
.	TRBJ2-2	.	TRBV20-1	CSARLGGDTGELFF	TGCAGTGCTAGATTAGGAGGGGACACCGGGGAGCTGTTTTTT
TRBD1	TRBJ1-2	.	TRBV2	CASSQTGRRGFYGYTF	TGTGCCAGCAGCCAGACAGGGAGAAGGGGTTTTTATGGCTACACCTTC
TRBD2	TRBJ2-3	.	TRBV12-3/TRBV12-4	CASKGGRRPTDTQYF	TGTGCCAGCAAGGGAGGGCGGAGACCCACAGATACGCAGTATTTT
TRBD2	TRBJ2-1	few	TRBV12-3/TRBV12-4	CASSTETSERVRNEQFF	TGTGCCAGCAGTACGGAAACTAGCGAGCGTGTAAGGAATGAGCAGTTCTTC
TRBD2	TRBJ2-7	once	TRBV27	CASTPGGTLKNEQYF	TGTGCCAGCACCCCGGGAGGAACCCTCAAGAACGAGCAGTACTTC
TRBD1	TRBJ1-2	many	TRBV7-9	CASSSGQGSYGYTF	TGTGCCAGCAGCTCCGGACAGGGAAGCTATGGCTACACCTTC
.	TRBJ2-2	.	TRBV29-1	CSVEDQGRRTGELFF	TGCAGCGTTGAAGATCAAGGGCGTCGGACCGGGGAGCTGTTTTTT
TRBD2	TRBJ2-1	many	TRBV5-1	CASKLAETYNEQFF	TGCGCCAGCAAGCTAGCGGAGACCTACAATGAGCAGTTCTTC
TRBD2	TRBJ2-7	.	TRBV28	CASILAGTSEQYF	TGTGCCAGCATACTAGCGGGGACCTCCGAGCAGTACTTC
.	TRBJ2-7	.	TRBV27	CASSLQAGSSYEQYF	TGTGCCAGCAGTTTACAGGCAGGGAGCTCCTACGAGCAGTACTTC
.	TRBJ1-1	.	TRBV30	CAWSFGGTEAFF	TGTGCCTGGAGTTTTGGTGGCACTGAAGCTTTCTTT
.	TRBJ2-6	.	TRBV5-1	CASSLGSNSGANVLTF	TGCGCCAGCAGCTTGGGATCTAACTCTGGGGCCAACGTCCTGACTTTC
TRBD2	TRBJ2-5	many	TRBV27	CASSTGLAGQETQYF	TGTGCCAGCAGCACGGGACTAGCGGGCCAAGAGACCCAGTACTTC
.	TRBJ1-2	few	TRBV7-9	CASSLMAGSNYGYTF	TGTGCCAGCAGCTTAATGGCAGGCTCTAACTATGGCTACACCTTC
.	TRBJ2-7	.	TRBV20-1	CSASNPGDLQYF	TGCAGTGCTTCTAACCCAGGGGATCTTCAGTACTTC
.	TRBJ1-1	.	TRBV20-1	CSGKTDGTTEAFF	TGCAGTGGAAAGACGGACGGAACAACTGAAGCTTTCTTT
.	TRBJ2-5	few	TRBV12-3/TRBV12-4	CASKFSLEGETQYF	TGTGCCAGCAAGTTTAGCCTGGAGGGAGAGACCCAGTACTTC
.	TRBJ2-2	many	TRBV29-1	CSVEWGEVNTGELFF	TGCAGCGTTGAATGGGGGGAAGTTAACACCGGGGAGCTGTTTTTT
TRBD2	TRBJ2-7	.	TRBV6-2/TRBV6-3	CASGLAGLYEQYF	TGTGCCAGCGGACTAGCGGGACTGTACGAGCAGTACTTC
TRBD1	TRBJ2-7	few	TRBV4-1	CASSLRTGLSYEQYF	TGCGCCAGCAGCCTTCGGACAGGCCTCTCCTACGAGCAGTACTTC
.	TRBJ1-1	.	TRBV29-1	CSAEVGIGTEAFF	TGCAGCGCCGAGGTGGGCATCGGCACTGAAGCTTTCTTT
TRBD1	TRBJ2-1	few	TRBV7-9	CASSWGDRGLSNEQFF	TGTGCCAGCAGCTGGGGGGACAGGGGATTGAGCAATGAGCAGTTCTTC
TRBD2	TRBJ2-1	.	TRBV20-1	CSAGGGLAGNEQFF	TGCAGTGCGGGGGGGGGACTAGCGGGGAATGAGCAGTTCTTC
TRBD2	TRBJ2-3	.	TRBV2	CASSERAGGEADTQYF	TGTGCCAGCAGTGAAAGGGCGGGAGGAGAGGCAGATACGCAGTATTTT
TRBD1	TRBJ2-1	many	TRBV20-1	CSARGPGGGSSYNEQFF	TGCAGTGCTAGAGGCCCAGGGGGTGGGAGCTCCTACAATGAGCAGTTCTTC
.	TRBJ2-3	few	TRBV20-1	CSARGTQDTQYF	TGCAGTGCCCGTGGGACACAAGATACGCAGTATTTT
TRBD1	TRBJ1-2	few	TRBV6-5	CASSFRTGGIYGYTF	TGTGCCAGCAGTTTCCGGACAGGGGGCATCTATGGCTACACCTTC
TRBD2	TRBJ2-5	few	TRBV20-1	CSAREGLADPTQYF	TGCAGTGCTAGAGAAGGACTAGCGGACCCTACCCAGTACTTC
.	TRBJ2-1	.	TRBV5-6	CASSLMDSHNEQFF	TGTGCCAGCAGCTTGATGGACTCCCACAATGAGCAGTTCTTC
.	TRBJ1-1	.	TRBV5-1	CASSLVATNTEAFF	TGCGCCAGCAGCTTGGTGGCCACTAACACTGAAGCTTTCTTT
.	TRBJ2-7	few	TRBV6-5	CASSYSLSAGEQYF	TGTGCCAGCAGTTACTCCCTCTCGGCCGGCGAGCAGTACTTC
TRBD1	TRBJ1-5	.	TRBV6-2/TRBV6-3	CASSPRQGPTVNSLSNQPQHF	TGTGCCAGCAGCCCGAGACAGGGCCCGACGGTGAACTCCCTTAGCAATCAGCCCCAGCATTTT
TRBD2	TRBJ2-3	few	TRBV5-5	CASSWASGSDTQYF	TGTGCCAGCAGCTGGGCTAGCGGGTCAGATACGCAGTATTTT
TRBD1	TRBJ2-1	many	TRBV2	CASSEALIQGAHNEQFF	TGTGCCAGCAGTGAAGCGCTAATACAGGGGGCCCACAATGAGCAGTTCTTC
.	TRBJ2-5	few	TRBV5-1	CASRERQGGETQYF	TGCGCCAGCAGAGAAAGACAGGGAGGAGAGACCCAGTACTTC
TRBD1	TRBJ1-2	few	TRBV29-1	CSAARQGAYGYTF	TGCAGCGCCGCAAGACAGGGGGCCTATGGCTACACCTTC
TRBD2	TRBJ2-4	few	TRBV12-3/TRBV12-4	CASSLTVSGGSGKNIQYF	TGTGCCAGCAGTTTAACCGTATCGGGAGGTAGCGGCAAAAACATTCAGTACTTC
TRBD2	TRBJ2-7	.	TRBV12-3/TRBV12-4	CASCDSGTSGSYYEQYF	TGTGCCAGCTGCGATAGCGGGACTTCGGGATCCTACTACGAGCAGTACTTC
.	TRBJ1-1	.	TRBV18	CASSLTGPGSNTEAFF	TGTGCCAGCTCACTAACCGGTCCAGGGTCGAACACTGAAGCTTTCTTT
.	TRBJ1-1	few	TRBV20-1	CSARNPGRENTEAFF	TGCAGTGCTAGGAACCCCGGACGGGAGAACACTGAAGCTTTCTTT
TRBD1	TRBJ1-6	many	TRBV7-2	CASSLGTVNNSPLHF	TGTGCCAGCAGCCTTGGGACAGTTAATAATTCACCCCTCCACTTT
.	TRBJ2-7	.	TRBV15	CATSMGGSTYEQYF	TGTGCCACCAGCATGGGGGGATCTACCTACGAGCAGTACTTC
.	TRBJ1-5	.	TRBV4-1	CASSQEGDSNQPQHF	TGCGCCAGCAGCCAAGAAGGGGATAGCAATCAGCCCCAGCATTTT
.	TRBJ2-3	.	TRBV7-2	CASSPPTLGGDTQYF	TGTGCCAGCAGCCCGCCCACCCTCGGCGGGGATACGCAGTATTTT
.	TRBJ2-1	few	TRBV20-1	CSASPRGNEQFF	TGCAGTGCTAGCCCTCGGGGCAATGAGCAGTTCTTC
.	TRBJ2-7	.	TRBV20-1	CSATSLGSYEQYF	TGCAGTGCTACCTCCCTCGGATCCTACGAGCAGTACTTC
TRBD2	TRBJ2-2	few	TRBV12-3/TRBV12-4	CASSLPDAGAEAGELFF	TGTGCCAGCAGTTTACCGGACGCGGGAGCTGAGGCCGGGGAGCTGTTTTTT
.	TRBJ2-7	few	TRBV15	CATSILKGPTYEQYF	TGTGCCACCAGCATACTCAAAGGGCCCACCTACGAGCAGTACTTC
.	TRBJ2-3	few	TRBV4-1	CASSQYREYTDTQYF	TGCGCCAGCAGCCAATACAGGGAGTACACAGATACGCAGTATTTT
.	TRBJ1-1	few	TRBV20-1	CSGRRGEDTEAFF	TGCAGCGGGCGGAGGGGAGAAGACACTGAAGCTTTCTTT
.	TRBJ2-1	few	TRBV2	CASTEFLSNEQFF	TGTGCCAGCACAGAGTTTCTGAGCAATGAGCAGTTCTTC
.	TRBJ2-2	few	TRBV4-1	CASSQVQESNTGELFF	TGCGCCAGCAGCCAAGTACAGGAGTCGAACACCGGGGAGCTGTTTTTT
TRBD1	TRBJ1-4	few	TRBV5-1	CASSLQGAQNEKLFF	TGCGCCAGCAGCTTGCAGGGGGCCCAAAATGAAAAACTGTTTTTT
.	TRBJ2-2	many	TRBV5-1	CASSFRTGATGELFF	TGCGCCAGCAGCTTCAGGACGGGGGCAACCGGGGAGCTGTTTTTT
.	TRBJ1-2	.	TRBV25-1	CASSEDTTGYTF	TGTGCCAGCAGTGAAGATACAACAGGCTACACCTTC